This T cell receptor beta chain stems from a study of glioma-infiltrating T cells. Findings and caveats of the study: Tissue-blood divergence was below expectation in non-neoplastic patients, above in gliomas. Tissue and blood shared very few CDR3 sequences.

A remark on this clonotype: Its antigen is as yet unknown. This sequence may be a read error, since a much larger clone differs from it by one base.

Using RNA template, CDR3s of TCR alpha and beta were amplified with iRepertoire arm-PCR. For one-step reverse transcription and amplification, about 85-400 ng of tissue mRNA or PBMC total RNA was used. TCRdb used MiXCR to reprocess the multiplex PCR reads, holding one entry per CDR3 protein. Counted here are around 43,000 distinct CDR3 sequences, 20% to 25% occurring once; the ten biggest clones make up 5% to 7.5%. Germline V gene sequence: CDR1 MNHEY, CDR2 SMNVEV (reference sequence). This CDR3 has 14 residues. Sample: glioma tissue, nonneoplastic brain tissue, or PBMCs (not recorded which). The chain employs TRBV27 and TRBJ1-5; 8 bases map to TRBD1. The receptor comes from a human donor with low-grade glioma or glioblastoma, undergoing nonglioma brain surgery, or in good health (not recorded which). The CDR3 here is CDSSPDRGDQPQHF. The DNA of the CDR3 is TGTGACAGCTCTCCCGACAGGGGAGATCAGCCCCAGCATTTT.